This T cell receptor (beta chain) was sequenced for a study of blood T cell repertoires in COVID-19 (TCRdb year 2020). In the study overall: The collaborator samples originated in the United States, Italy and Spain and spanned the acute and convalescent phases of COVID-19. The prospective study material was composed of cDNA or gDNA derived from T cells, B-cell-depleted T cells, or PBMCs. Subjects who had been exposed to COVID-19, were actively infected with it, or had recovered from it provided the deeply sampled blood TCRbeta repertoires that made up the dataset. A freely available public database, intended as a resource for researchers studying the immune response to SARS-CoV-2, is where the repertoires were released. The samples were drawn from two sources: the first 160 participants of the ongoing ImmuneRACE study, and fewer than 1,500 subjects contributed by 6 global collaborators. Nearly every sample came with metadata listing a de-identified subject ID, COVID-19 status, age in years and sex. Where available, HLA class I and class II types were taken from metadata supplied by the sample provider and were not determined by assay-based typing.

Findings and caveats that apply to the study as a whole: The quantity of clinical and demographic metadata differed by source and by participant and was supplied without curation.

Each collaborating institution followed its own protocols to collect whole blood in K2EDTA tubes. For TCRbeta analysis, collaborator samples were shipped as frozen whole blood, as isolated PBMCs, or as DNA extracted from either sample type. The germline V gene (reference sequence) supplies CDR1 SEHNR and CDR2 FQNEAQ. Including cysteine and phenylalanine, the CDR3 has 16 amino acids. This entry keeps only the CDR3 DNA: 48 bases, framed from base 1. V ends up 3 bases short and J 5 bases short, with an unmatched junction base count of 6. Notes on this clone: Its antigen specificity is not known. The record has no base qualities; no much larger clone is one base away.

TCRbeta CDR3 regions were amplified from genomic DNA by means of the immunoSEQ Assay, a bias-controlled multiplex PCR. The published analysis was carried out like this. The number of nucleated cells in each sample was estimated by amplification of reference gene primers within the assay. Sequence reads were collapsed and filtered to measure the absolute abundance of every unique TCRbeta CDR3 rearrangement. For each sample, productive Simpson clonality was calculated by taking the square root of Simpson's diversity index across productive rearrangements. Not all clones reach the TCRdb copy of this immuneACCESS table, which keeps in-frame sequences only. Checked studies attribute under half of the gap to unresolved V genes and leave the rest unexplained. V and J calls and clone size come straight from that table; D and trimming were deduced from the DNA. The sample data list 200,000 to 250,000 clones, and about nine tenths of these were observed just once. The top ten hold more than 4.5% of the sample.

The receptor comes from a woman between 40 and 50 years old with acute or convalescent COVID-19. Source material: peripheral blood. This chain joins TRBV7-9 to TRBJ2-5, with 13 bases matching TRBD2. The CDR3 has the sequence CASSLTSGGHSETQYF. The DNA is TGTGCCAGCAGCTTGACTAGCGGGGGGCATTCGGAGACCCAGTACTTC.